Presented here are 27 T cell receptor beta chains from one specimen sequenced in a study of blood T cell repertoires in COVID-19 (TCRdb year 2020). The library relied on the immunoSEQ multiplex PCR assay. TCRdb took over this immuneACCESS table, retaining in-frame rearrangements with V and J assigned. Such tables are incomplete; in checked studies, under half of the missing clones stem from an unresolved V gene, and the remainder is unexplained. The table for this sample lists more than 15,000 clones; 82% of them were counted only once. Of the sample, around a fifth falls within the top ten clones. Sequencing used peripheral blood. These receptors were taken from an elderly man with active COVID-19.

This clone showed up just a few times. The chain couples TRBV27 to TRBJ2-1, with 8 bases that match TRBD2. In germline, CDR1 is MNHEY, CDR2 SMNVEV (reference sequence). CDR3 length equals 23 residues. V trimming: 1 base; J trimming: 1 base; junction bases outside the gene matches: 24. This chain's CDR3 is CASSLLIMSASGRYGFSYNEQFF. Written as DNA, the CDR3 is TGTGCCAGCAGTTTATTAATCATGTCGGCTAGCGGGCGTTACGGGTTTTCCTACAATGAGCAGTTCTTC.

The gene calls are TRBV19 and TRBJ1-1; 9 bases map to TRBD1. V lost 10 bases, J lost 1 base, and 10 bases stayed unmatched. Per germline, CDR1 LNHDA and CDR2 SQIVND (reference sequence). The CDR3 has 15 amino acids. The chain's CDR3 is CAKHTGGYTNTEAFF. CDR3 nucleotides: TGTGCCAAGCATACAGGGGGCTACACGAACACTGAAGCTTTCTTT. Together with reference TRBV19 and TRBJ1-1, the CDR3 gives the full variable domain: DGGITQSPKYLFRKEGQNVTLSCEQNLNHDAMYWYRQDPGQGLRLIYYSQIVNDFQKGDIAEGYSVSREKKESFPLTVTSAQKNPTAFYLCAKHTGGYTNTEAFFGQGTRLTVV.

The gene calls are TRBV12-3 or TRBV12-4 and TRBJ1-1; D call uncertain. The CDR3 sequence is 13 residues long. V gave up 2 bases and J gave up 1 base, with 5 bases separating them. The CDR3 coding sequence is TGTGCCAGCAGTTTAAGGAGGAACACTGAAGCTTTCTTT. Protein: CASSLRRNTEAFF.

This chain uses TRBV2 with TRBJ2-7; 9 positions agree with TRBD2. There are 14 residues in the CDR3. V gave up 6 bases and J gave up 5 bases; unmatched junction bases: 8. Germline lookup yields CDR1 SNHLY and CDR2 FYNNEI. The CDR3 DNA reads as TGTGCCAGCAGGAGTAGCGGGAGTCTCAACGAGCAGTACTTC. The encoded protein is CASRSSGSLNEQYF.

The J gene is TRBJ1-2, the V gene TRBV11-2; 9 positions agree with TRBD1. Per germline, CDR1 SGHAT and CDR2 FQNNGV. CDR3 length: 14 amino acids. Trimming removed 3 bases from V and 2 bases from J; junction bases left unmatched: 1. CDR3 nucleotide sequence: TGTGCCAGCAGCTTGACAGGGGGGAACTATGGCTACACCTTC. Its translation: CASSLTGGNYGYTF. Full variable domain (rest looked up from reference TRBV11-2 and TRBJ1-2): EAGVAQSPRYKIIEKRQSVAFWCNPISGHATLYWYQQILGQGPKLLIQFQNNGVVDDSQLPKDRFSAERLKGVDSTLKIQPAKLEDSAVYLCASSLTGGNYGYTFGSGTRLTVV.

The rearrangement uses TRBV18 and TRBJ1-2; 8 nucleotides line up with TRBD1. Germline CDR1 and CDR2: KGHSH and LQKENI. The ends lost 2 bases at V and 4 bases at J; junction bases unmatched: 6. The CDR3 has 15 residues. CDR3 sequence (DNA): TGTGCCAGCTCACCAAGACAGGGGCCTCCCTATGGCTACACCTTC. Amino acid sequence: CASSPRQGPPYGYTF.

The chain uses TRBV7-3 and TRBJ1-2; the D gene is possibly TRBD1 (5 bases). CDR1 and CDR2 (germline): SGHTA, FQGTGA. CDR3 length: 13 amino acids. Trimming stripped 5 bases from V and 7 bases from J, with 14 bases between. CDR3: CASSPTAGSGYTF. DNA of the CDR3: TGTGCCAGCAGCCCTACGGCAGGGTCTGGCTACACCTTC.

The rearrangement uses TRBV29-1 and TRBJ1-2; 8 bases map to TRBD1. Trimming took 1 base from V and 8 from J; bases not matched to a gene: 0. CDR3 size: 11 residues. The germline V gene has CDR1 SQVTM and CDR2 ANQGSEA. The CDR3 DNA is TGCAGCGTTGAAGGGGACAGGGGCTACACCTTC. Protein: CSVEGDRGYTF.

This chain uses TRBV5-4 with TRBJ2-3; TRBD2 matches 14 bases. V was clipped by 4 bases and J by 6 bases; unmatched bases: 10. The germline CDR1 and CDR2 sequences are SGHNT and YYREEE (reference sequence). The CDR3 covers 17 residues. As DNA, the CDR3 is TGTGCCAGCAGCGGAGCAGGACTAGCGGGAGGCGGGGATACGCAGTATTTT. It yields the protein CASSGAGLAGGGDTQYF.

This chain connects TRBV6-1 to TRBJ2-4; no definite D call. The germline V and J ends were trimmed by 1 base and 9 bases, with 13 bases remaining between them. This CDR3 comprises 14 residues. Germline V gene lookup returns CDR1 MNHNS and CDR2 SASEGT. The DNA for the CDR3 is TGTGCCAGCAGTGAAGATGTGGCCTGGAGCATTCAGTACTTC. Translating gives CASSEDVAWSIQYF.

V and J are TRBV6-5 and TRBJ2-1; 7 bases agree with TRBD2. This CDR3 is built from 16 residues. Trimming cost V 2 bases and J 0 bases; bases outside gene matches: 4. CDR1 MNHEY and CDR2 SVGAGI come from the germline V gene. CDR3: CASSYGGGSSYNEQFF. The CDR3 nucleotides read TGTGCCAGCAGTTACGGGGGAGGGAGCTCCTACAATGAGCAGTTCTTC.

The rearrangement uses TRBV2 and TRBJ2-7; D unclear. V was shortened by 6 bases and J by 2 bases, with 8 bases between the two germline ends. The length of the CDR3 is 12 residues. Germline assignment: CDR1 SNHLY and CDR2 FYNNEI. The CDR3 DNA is TGTGCCAGCAGCGCGACAACCTACGAGCAGTACTTC. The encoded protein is CASSATTYEQYF.

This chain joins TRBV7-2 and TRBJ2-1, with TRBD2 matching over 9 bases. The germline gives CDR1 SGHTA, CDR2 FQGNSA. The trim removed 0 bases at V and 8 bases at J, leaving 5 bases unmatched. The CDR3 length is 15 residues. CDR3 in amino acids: CASSLASGSFYEQFF. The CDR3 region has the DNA TGTGCCAGCAGCTTAGCTAGCGGGAGTTTCTATGAGCAGTTCTTC.

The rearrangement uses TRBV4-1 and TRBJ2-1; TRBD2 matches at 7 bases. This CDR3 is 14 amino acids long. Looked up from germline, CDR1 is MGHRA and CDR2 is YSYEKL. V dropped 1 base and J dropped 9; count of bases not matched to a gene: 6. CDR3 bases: TGCGCCAGCAGCCAAGCACCAAGGGAGGGTGAGCAGTTCTTC. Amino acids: CASSQAPREGEQFF.

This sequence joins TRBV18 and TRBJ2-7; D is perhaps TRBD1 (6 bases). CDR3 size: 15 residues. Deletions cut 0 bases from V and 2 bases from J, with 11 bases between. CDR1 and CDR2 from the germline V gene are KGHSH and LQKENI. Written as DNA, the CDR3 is TGTGCCAGCTCACCACCGGGCAGGGGAACCTACGAGCAGTACTTC. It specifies CASSPPGRGTYEQYF.

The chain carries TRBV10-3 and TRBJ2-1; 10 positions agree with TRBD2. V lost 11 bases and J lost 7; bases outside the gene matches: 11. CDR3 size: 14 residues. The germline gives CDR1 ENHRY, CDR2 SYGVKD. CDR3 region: CASSSGSVGNEQFF. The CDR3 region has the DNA TGTGCCTCCTCTAGCGGGAGCGTCGGAAATGAGCAGTTCTTC.

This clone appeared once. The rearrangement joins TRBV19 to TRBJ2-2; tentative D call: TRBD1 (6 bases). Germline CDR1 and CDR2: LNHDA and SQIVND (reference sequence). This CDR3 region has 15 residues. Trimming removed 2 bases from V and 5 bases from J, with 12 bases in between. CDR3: CASSIPGTRTGELFF. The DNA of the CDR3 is TGTGCCAGTAGTATACCCGGGACAAGGACCGGGGAGCTGTTTTTT. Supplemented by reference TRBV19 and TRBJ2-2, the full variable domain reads DGGITQSPKYLFRKEGQNVTLSCEQNLNHDAMYWYRQDPGQGLRLIYYSQIVNDFQKGDIAEGYSVSREKKESFPLTVTSAQKNPTAFYLCASSIPGTRTGELFFGEGSRLTVL.

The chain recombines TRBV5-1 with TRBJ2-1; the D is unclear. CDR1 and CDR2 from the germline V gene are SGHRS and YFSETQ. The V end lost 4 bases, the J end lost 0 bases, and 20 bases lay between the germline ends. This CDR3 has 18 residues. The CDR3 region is CASSPAGFGGNSYNEQFF. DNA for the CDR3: TGCGCCAGCAGCCCGGCCGGGTTCGGCGGAAACTCCTACAATGAGCAGTTCTTC.

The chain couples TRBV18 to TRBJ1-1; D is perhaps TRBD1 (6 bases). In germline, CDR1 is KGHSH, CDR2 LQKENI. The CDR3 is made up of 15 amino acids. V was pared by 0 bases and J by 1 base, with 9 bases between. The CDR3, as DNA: TGTGCCAGCTCACCACCTGGGGGCTCGAACACTGAAGCTTTCTTT. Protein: CASSPPGGSNTEAFF.

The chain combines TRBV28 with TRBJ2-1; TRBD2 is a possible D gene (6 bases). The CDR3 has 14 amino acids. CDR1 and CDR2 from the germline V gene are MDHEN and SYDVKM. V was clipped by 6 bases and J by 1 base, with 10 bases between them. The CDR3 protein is CASRRGGSYNEQFF. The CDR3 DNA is TGTGCCAGCAGAAGGGGAGGTTCCTACAATGAGCAGTTCTTC.

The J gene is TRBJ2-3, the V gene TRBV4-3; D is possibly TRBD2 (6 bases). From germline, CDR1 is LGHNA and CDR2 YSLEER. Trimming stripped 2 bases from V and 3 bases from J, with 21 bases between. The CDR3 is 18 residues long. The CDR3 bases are TGCGCCAGCAGCCAACGATTCCAGTATGGGGGGAGAACAGATACGCAGTATTTT. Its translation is CASSQRFQYGGRTDTQYF.

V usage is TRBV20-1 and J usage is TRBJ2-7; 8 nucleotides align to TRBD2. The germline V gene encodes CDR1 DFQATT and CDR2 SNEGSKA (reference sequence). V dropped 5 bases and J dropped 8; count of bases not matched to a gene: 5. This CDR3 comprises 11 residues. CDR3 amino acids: CSAGAGVKQYF. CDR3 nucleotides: TGCAGTGCTGGAGCGGGAGTCAAGCAGTACTTC.

The CDR3 reads CASSLAPGQGQREQYF. As DNA, the CDR3 is TGTGCCAGCAGCTTGGCGCCGGGACAGGGGCAAAGGGAGCAGTACTTC. The chain combines TRBV5-5 with TRBJ2-7; 10 bases align to TRBD1. V lost 0 bases, J lost 7 bases, and 10 bases stayed unmatched. The CDR3 is 16 residues long. CDR1 and CDR2 from the germline V gene are SGHKS and YYEKEE (reference sequence).

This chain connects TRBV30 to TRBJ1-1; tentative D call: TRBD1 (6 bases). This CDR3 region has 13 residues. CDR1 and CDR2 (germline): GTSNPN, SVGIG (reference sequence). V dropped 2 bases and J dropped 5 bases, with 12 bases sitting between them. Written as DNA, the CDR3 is TGTGCCTGGAGTAAACAGGGTTGGACTGAAGCTTTCTTT. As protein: CAWSKQGWTEAFF.

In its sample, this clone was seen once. CDR3 in amino acids: CASSEPSSGRETQYF. The CDR3 bases are TGCGCCAGCAGTGAGCCGTCTAGCGGCCGAGAGACCCAGTACTTC. The chain is built from TRBV10-2 and TRBJ2-5; 7 bases match TRBD2. V lost 2 bases and J lost 4; bases outside the gene matches: 7. The CDR3 totals 15 residues. CDR1 and CDR2 from the germline V gene are WSHSY and SAAADI.

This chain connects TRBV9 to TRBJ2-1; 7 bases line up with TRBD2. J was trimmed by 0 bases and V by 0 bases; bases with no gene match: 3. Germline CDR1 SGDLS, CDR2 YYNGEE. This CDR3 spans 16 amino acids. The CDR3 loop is CASSVGGGSSYNEQFF. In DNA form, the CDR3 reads TGTGCCAGCAGCGTAGGCGGCGGGAGCTCCTACAATGAGCAGTTCTTC. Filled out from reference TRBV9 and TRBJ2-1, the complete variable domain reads DSGVTQTPKHLITATGQRVTLRCSPRSGDLSVYWYQQSLDQGLQFLIQYYNGEERAKGNILERFSAQQFPDLHSELNLSSLELGDSALYFCASSVGGGSSYNEQFFGPGTRLTVL.

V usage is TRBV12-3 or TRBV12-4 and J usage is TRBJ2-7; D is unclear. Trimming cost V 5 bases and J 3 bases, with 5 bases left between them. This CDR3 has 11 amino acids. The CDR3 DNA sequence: TGTGCCAGCAGTATCAACTACGAGCAGTACTTC. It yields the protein CASSINYEQYF.